Presented here are 11 T cell receptor beta chains from one specimen sequenced in a study of cytomegalovirus exposure and HLA in healthy donors (dated by TCRdb to 2016 to 2017). The protocol used for the library was the immunoSEQ multiplex PCR assay. For the multiplex PCR, a mixture combining 60 forward primers for TCR Vbeta segments and 13 reverse primers for TCR Jbeta segments was used. TCRdb's version of the immuneACCESS table is confined to in-frame rearrangements and falls short of the full clone set. An unresolved V gene accounts for under half of the shortfall where checked; the remainder is of unknown origin. In this sample's table one finds 120,000 to 150,000 clones. In total, the top ten clones hold around 1.6% of the sample. Sequenced material: PBMCs. The source is a woman aged 45-65 years in good health and CMV-seronegative.

V usage is TRBV4-1 and J usage is TRBJ2-6; 12 nucleotides agree with TRBD1. The CDR3 is 17 residues long. Germline-derived CDR1 and CDR2 are MGHRA and YSYEKL. J was trimmed by 1 base and V by 3 bases; bases with no gene match: 1. The DNA of the CDR3 is TGCGCCAGCAGCCAGGGACAGGGGGCTTCTGGGGCCAACGTCCTGACTTTC. It specifies CASSQGQGASGANVLTF.

V gene TRBV27 combines with J gene TRBJ1-1; maybe TRBD1 (5 bases). This CDR3 region has 13 residues. Between the trimmed V and J ends, which lost 7 bases and 4 bases, there was a span of 13 bases. CDR1 and CDR2 (germline): MNHEY, SMNVEV (reference sequence). The CDR3 sequence is CASILGGGTEAFF. CDR3 bases: TGTGCCAGCATCCTAGGCGGGGGCACTGAAGCTTTCTTT.

The genes are TRBV6-5 and TRBJ2-7; 7 bases fit TRBD1. CDR3 length equals 15 residues. Trimming at V came to 6 bases and at J to 3 bases, leaving 11 bases not matched to a gene. Germline CDR1 is MNHEY and CDR2 is SVGAGI. The CDR3 here is CASSPYRGPFYEQYF. DNA for the CDR3: TGTGCCAGCAGCCCCTACAGGGGACCATTCTACGAGCAGTACTTC.

V gene TRBV27 combines with J gene TRBJ2-1; 10 bases align to TRBD2. The CDR3 is made up of 17 amino acids. Trimming took 5 bases from V and 2 from J; bases not matched to a gene: 9. Germline V gives CDR1 MNHEY, CDR2 SMNVEV (reference sequence). CDR3 bases: TGTGCCAGCAGTAAAAGGAGCAGCGGGGGGGCCTACAATGAGCAGTTCTTC. It encodes CASSKRSSGGAYNEQFF.

V gene TRBV4-2 combines with J gene TRBJ2-2, with 8 positions matching TRBD2. V gave up 0 bases and J gave up 2 bases; unmatched junction bases: 8. Germline V gene sequence: CDR1 LGHNA, CDR2 YNFKEQ. The length of the CDR3 is 18 residues. The CDR3: CASSQDPSGGFNTGELFF. DNA for the CDR3: TGTGCCAGCAGCCAAGATCCCAGCGGGGGCTTCAACACCGGGGAGCTGTTTTTT.

The rearrangement links TRBV5-1 to TRBJ2-1; 7 positions match TRBD1. This CDR3 spans 15 amino acids. Germline V gene sequence: CDR1 SGHRS, CDR2 YFSETQ. The V segment lost 3 bases and the J segment 2 bases; nucleotides outside the gene matches: 5. The CDR3 nucleotides are TGCGCCAGCAGCTCACAGGGGTCGGCCTACAATGAGCAGTTCTTC. Translating gives CASSSQGSAYNEQFF.

The V gene is TRBV28, the J gene TRBJ1-6, with a tentative D call TRBD1 (5 bases). This CDR3 is built from 19 residues. Trimming cost V 5 bases and J 7 bases, with 27 bases left between them. Looked up from germline, CDR1 is MDHEN and CDR2 is SYDVKM. CDR3 residues: CASSPSTFRAPKGNSPLHF. The CDR3 DNA is TGTGCCAGCAGTCCTTCAACTTTCAGGGCCCCAAAAGGAAATTCACCCCTCCACTTT.

The rearrangement joins TRBV19 to TRBJ1-1; possibly TRBD1 for D (5 bases). Per the germline V gene, CDR1 is LNHDA and CDR2 is SQIVND (reference sequence). V lost 5 bases, J lost 1 base, and 14 bases lay in between. The CDR3 extends over 15 amino acids. The CDR3 loop reads CASSVYPQGNTEAFF. The CDR3 coding sequence is TGTGCCAGTAGTGTCTACCCCCAGGGGAACACTGAAGCTTTCTTT.

J is TRBJ1-2 and V is TRBV7-2; 7 nucleotides agree with TRBD1. CDR1 is SGHTA and CDR2 is FQGNSA in the germline V gene. CDR3 length: 14 amino acids. The V gene end was trimmed by 3 bases and the J gene end by 6 bases; junction bases not matched to a gene: 7. The CDR3 nucleotides read TGTGCCAGCAGCTTTATTGACAGGGAAAATGGCTACACCTTC. Translation: CASSFIDRENGYTF.

This chain links TRBV28 with TRBJ1-5, with D maybe TRBD1 (5 bases). This CDR3 region has 15 residues. Germline CDR1 reads MDHEN; CDR2 reads SYDVKM. The V and J ends lost 4 bases and 7 bases respectively, with 17 bases between them. CDR3 DNA: TGTGCCAGCAGTTGGGGCAGGGCGGATCCACAGCCCCAGCATTTT. This encodes CASSWGRADPQPQHF.

V and J are TRBV19 and TRBJ2-7; 14 positions agree with TRBD2. The V segment lost 6 bases and the J segment 4 bases; nucleotides outside the gene matches: 2. The CDR3 runs to 14 residues. Looked up from germline, CDR1 is LNHDA and CDR2 is SQIVND (reference sequence). For the CDR3, the DNA is TGTGCCAGTAGCTGGACTAGCGGGGGGTACGAGCAGTACTTC. It codes for CASSWTSGGYEQYF.